The present entry profiles one T cell receptor (beta chain) with its context. This sample's time point: after neoadjuvant nivolumab, at surgical resection. This record belongs to a study of neoadjuvant anti-PD-1 for oral cavity cancer. This CDR3 has 16 amino acids. CDR1 is PRHDT, CDR2 FYEKMQ, per germline (reference sequence). With 7 bases clipped from V and 3 bases from J, the junction kept 9 bases outside the gene matches. TCRdb keeps only in-frame clones here, not all; method: immunoSEQ multiplex PCR. The repertoire holds 11,000 to 15,000 clones, 60% to 80% seen once, with less than 2.5% in the top ten.

The chain is built from TRBV13 and TRBJ1-2; 12 nucleotides line up with TRBD1. Sequencing used PBMCs, obtained after nivolumab (anti-PD-1) treatment. The TCR was taken from a person between 40 and 80 years old with oral cavity squamous cell carcinoma. CDR3 DNA sequence: TGTGCCAGCACCGGGCACGGGACAGGGGGCGACTATGGCTACACCTTC. As protein: CASTGHGTGGDYGYTF.